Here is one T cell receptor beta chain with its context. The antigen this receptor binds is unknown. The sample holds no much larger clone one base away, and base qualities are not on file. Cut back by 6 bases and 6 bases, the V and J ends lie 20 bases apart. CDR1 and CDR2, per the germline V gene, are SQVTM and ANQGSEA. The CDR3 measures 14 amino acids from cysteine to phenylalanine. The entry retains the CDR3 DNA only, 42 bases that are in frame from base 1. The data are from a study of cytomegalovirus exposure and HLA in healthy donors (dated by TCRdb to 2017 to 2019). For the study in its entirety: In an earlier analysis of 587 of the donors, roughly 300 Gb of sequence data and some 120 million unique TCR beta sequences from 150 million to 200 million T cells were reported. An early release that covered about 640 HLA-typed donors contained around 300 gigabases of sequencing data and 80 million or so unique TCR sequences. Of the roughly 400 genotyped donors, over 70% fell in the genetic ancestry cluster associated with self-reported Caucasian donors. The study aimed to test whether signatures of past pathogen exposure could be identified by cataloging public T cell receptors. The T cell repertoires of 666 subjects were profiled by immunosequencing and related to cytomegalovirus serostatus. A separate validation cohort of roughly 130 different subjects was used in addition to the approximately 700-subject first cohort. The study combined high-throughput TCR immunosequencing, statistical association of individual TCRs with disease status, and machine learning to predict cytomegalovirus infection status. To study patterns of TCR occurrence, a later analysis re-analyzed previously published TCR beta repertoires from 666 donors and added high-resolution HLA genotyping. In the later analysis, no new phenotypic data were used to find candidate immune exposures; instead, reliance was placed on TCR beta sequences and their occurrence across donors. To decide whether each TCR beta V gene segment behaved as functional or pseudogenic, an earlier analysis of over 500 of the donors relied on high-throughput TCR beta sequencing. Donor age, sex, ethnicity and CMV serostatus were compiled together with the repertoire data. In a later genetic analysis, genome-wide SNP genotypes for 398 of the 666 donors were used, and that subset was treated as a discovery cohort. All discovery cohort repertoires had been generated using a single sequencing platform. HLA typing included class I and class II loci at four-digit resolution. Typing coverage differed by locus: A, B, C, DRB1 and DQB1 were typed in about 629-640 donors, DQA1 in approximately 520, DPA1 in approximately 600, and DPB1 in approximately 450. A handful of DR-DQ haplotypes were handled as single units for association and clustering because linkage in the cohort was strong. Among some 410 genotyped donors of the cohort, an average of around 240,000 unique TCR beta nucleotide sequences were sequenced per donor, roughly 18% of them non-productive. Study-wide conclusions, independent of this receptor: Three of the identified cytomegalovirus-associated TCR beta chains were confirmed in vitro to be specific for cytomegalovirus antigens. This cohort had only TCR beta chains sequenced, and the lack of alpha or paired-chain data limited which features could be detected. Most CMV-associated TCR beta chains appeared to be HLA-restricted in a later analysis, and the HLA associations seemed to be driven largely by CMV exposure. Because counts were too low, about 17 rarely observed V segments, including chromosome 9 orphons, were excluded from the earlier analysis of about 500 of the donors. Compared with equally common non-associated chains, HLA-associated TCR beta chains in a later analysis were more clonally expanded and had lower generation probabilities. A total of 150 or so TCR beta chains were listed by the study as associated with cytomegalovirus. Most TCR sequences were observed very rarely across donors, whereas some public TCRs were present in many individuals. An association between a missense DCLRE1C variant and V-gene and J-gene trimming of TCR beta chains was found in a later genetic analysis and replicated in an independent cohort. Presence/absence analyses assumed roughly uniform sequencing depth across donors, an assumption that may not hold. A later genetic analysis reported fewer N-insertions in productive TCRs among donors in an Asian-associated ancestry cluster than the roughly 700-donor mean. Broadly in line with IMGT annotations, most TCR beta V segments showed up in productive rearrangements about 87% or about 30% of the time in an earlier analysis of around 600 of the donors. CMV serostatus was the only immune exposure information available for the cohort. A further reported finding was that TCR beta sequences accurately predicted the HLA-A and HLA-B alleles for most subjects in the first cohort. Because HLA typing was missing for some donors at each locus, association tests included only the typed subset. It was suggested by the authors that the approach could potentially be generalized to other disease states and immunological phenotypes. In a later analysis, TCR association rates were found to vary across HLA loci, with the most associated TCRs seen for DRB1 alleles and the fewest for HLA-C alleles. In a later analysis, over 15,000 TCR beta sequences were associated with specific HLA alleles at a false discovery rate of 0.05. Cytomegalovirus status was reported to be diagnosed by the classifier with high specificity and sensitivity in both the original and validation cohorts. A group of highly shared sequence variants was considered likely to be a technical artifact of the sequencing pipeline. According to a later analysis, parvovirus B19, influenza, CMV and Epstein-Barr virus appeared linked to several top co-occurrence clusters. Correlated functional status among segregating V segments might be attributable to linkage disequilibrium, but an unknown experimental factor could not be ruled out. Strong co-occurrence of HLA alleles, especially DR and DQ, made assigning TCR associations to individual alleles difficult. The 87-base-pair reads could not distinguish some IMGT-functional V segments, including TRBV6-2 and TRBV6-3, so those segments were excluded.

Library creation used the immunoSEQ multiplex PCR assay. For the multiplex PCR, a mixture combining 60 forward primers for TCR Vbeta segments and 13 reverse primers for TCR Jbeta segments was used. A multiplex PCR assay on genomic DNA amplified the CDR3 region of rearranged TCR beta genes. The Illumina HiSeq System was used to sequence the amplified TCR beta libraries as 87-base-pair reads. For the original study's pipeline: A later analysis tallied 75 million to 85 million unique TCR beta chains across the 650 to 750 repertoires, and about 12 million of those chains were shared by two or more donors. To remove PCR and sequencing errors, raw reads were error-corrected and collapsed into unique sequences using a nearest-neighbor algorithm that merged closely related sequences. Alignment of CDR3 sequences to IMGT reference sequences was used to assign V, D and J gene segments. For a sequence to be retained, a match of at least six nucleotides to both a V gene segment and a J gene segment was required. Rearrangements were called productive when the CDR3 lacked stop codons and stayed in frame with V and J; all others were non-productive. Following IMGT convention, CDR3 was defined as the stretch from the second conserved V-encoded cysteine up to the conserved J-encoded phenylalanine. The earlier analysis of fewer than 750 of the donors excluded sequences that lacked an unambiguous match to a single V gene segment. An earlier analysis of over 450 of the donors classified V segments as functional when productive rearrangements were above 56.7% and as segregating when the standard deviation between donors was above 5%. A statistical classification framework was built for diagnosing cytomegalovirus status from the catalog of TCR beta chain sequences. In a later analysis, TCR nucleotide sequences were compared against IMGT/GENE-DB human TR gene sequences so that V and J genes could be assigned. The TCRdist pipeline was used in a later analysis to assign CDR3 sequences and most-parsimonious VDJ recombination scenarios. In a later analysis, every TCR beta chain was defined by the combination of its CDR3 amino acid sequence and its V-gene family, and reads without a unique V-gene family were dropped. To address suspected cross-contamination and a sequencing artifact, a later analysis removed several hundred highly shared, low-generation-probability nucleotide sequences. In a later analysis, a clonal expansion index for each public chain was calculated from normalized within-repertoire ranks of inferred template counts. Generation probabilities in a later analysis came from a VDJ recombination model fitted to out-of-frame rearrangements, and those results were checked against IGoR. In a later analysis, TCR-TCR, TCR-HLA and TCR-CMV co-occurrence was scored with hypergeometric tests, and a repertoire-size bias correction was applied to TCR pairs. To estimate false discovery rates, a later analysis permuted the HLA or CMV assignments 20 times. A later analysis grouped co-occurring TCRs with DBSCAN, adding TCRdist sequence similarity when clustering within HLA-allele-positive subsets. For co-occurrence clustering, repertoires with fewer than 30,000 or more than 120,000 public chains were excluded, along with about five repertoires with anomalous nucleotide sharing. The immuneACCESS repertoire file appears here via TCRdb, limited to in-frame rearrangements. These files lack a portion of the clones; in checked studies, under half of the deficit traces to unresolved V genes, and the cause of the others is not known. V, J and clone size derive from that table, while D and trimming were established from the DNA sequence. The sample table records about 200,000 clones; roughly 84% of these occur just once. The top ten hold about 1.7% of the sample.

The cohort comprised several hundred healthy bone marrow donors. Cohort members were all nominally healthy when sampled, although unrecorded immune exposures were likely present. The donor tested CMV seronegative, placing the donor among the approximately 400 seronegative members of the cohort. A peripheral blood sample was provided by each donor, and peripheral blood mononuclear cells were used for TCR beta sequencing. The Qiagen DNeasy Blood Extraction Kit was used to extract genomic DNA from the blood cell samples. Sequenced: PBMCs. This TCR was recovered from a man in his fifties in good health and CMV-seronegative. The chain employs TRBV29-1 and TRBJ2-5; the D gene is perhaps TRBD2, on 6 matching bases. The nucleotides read TGCAGCGTCCCCAGCGGGCTTCACGGGAAGACCCAGTACTTC. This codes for CSVPSGLHGKTQYF.